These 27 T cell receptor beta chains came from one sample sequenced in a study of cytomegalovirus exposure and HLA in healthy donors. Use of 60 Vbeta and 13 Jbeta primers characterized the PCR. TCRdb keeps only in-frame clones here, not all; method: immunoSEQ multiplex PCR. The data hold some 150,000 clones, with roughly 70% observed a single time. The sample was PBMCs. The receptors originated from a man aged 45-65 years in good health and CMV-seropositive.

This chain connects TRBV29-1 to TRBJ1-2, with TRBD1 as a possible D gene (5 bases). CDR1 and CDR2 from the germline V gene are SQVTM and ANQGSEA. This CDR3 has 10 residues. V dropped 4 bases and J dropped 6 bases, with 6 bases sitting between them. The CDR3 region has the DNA TGCAGCGTTGGACAGAATGGCTACACCTTC. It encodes CSVGQNGYTF.

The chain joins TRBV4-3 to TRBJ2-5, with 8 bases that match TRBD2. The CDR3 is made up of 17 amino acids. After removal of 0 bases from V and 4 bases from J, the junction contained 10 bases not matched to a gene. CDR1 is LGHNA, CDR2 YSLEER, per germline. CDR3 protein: CASSQDKAGVSPETQYF. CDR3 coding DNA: TGCGCCAGCAGCCAAGATAAAGCGGGAGTTTCCCCAGAGACCCAGTACTTC.

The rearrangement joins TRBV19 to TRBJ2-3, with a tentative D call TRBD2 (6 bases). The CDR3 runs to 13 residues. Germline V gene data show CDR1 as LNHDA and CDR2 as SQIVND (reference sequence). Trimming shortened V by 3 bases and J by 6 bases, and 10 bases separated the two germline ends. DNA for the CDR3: TGTGCCAGTAGTATGGCGGGGCGGGATACGCAGTATTTT. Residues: CASSMAGRDTQYF.

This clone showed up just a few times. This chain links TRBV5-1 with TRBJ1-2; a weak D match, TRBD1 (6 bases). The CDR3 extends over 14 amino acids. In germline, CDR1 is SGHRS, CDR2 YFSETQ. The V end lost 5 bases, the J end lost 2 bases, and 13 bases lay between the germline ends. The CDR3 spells CASSPTTGNYGYTF. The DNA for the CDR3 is TGCGCCAGCAGTCCTACGACAGGAAACTATGGCTACACCTTC.

CDR3 coding DNA: TGTGCCATCAGTGAGTCGGACACGAACACCGGGGAGCTGTTTTTT. It yields the protein CAISESDTNTGELFF. The chain recombines TRBV10-3 with TRBJ2-2; a possible D gene is TRBD1 (5 bases). This CDR3 spans 15 amino acids. The germline V and J ends were trimmed by 0 bases and 0 bases, with 5 bases remaining between them. Germline-derived CDR1 and CDR2 are ENHRY and SYGVKD.

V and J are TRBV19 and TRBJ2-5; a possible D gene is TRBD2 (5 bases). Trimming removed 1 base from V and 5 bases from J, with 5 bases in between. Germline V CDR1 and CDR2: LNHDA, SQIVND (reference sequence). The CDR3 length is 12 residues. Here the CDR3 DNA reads TGTGCCAGTAGTATAGGGAGGGAGACCCAGTACTTC. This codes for CASSIGRETQYF.

In DNA, the CDR3 is TGCGCCAGCGGGAAGGACAGCCAAGAAGGGACCCAGTACTTC. Amino acid sequence: CASGKDSQEGTQYF. The chain links TRBV5-1 to TRBJ2-5; D may be TRBD1 (6 bases). CDR1 SGHRS and CDR2 YFSETQ come from the germline V gene. Trimming left V 7 bases short and J 7 bases short, with 20 bases between. The CDR3 sequence is 14 residues long.

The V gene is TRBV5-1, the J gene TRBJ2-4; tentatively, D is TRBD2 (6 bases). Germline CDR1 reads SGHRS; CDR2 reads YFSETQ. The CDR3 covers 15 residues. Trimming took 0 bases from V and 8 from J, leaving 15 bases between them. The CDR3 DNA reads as TGCGCCAGCAGCTTGGCAGCGACGGGAGTAGACATTCAGTACTTC. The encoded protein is CASSLAATGVDIQYF. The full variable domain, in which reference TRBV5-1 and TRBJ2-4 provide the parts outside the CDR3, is KAGVTQTPRYLIKTRGQQVTLSCSPISGHRSVSWYQQTPGQGLQFLFEYFSETQRNKGNFPGRFSGRQFSNSRSEMNVSTLELGDSALYLCASSLAATGVDIQYFGAGTRLSVL.

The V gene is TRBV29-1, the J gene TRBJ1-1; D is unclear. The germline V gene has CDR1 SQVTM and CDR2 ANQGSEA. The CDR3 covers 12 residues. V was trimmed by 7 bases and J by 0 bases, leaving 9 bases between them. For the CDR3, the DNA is TGCAGCGCCCGGGATTTGAACACTGAAGCTTTCTTT. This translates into CSARDLNTEAFF.

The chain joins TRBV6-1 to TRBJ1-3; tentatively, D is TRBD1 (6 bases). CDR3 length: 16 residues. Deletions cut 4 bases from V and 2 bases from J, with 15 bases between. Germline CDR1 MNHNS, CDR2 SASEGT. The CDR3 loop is CASSGRPQGTGNTIYF. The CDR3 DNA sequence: TGTGCCAGCAGTGGACGCCCCCAGGGGACTGGAAACACCATATATTTT.

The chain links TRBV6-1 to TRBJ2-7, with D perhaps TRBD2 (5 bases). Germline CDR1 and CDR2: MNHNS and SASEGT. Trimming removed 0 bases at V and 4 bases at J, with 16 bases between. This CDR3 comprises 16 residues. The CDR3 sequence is CASSEAARVFVYEQYF. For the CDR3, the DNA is TGTGCCAGCAGTGAAGCAGCGAGGGTTTTTGTGTACGAGCAGTACTTC.

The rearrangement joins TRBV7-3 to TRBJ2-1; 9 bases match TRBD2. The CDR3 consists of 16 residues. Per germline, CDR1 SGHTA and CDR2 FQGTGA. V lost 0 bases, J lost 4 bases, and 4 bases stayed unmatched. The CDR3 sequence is CASSLTTSGGYNEQFF. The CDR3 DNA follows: TGTGCCAGCAGCTTAACGACTAGCGGAGGATACAATGAGCAGTTCTTC.

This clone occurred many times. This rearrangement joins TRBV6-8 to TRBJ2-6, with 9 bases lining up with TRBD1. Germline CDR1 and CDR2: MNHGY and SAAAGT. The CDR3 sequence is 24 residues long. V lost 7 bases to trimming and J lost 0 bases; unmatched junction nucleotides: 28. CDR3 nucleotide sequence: TGTGCCAGCACTAAAAGGGTTTTGGGGGACAGGGCCTTTCATTTATACTCTGGGGCCAACGTCCTGACTTTC. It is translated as CASTKRVLGDRAFHLYSGANVLTF.

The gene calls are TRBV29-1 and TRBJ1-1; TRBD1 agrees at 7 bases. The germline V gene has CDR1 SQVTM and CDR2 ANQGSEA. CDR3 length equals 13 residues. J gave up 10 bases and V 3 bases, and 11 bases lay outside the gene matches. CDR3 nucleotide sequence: TGCAGCGTTGAGGTCGGACAGGCCGGCGGAGCTTTCTTT. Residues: CSVEVGQAGGAFF.

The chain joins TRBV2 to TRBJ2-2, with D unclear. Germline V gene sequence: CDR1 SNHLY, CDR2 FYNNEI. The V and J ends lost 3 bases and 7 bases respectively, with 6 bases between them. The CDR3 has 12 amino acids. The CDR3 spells CASSESFGELFF. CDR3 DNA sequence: TGTGCCAGCAGTGAGAGTTTCGGGGAGCTGTTTTTT.

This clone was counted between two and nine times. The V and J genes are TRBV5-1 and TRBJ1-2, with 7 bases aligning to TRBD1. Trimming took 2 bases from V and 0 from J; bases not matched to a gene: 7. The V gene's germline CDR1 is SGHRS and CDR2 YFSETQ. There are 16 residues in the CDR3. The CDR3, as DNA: TGCGCCAGCAGCTTTGTGACAGGGCCCTCTAACTATGGCTACACCTTC. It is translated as CASSFVTGPSNYGYTF. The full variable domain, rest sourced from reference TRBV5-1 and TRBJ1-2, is KAGVTQTPRYLIKTRGQQVTLSCSPISGHRSVSWYQQTPGQGLQFLFEYFSETQRNKGNFPGRFSGRQFSNSRSEMNVSTLELGDSALYLCASSFVTGPSNYGYTFGSGTRLTVV.

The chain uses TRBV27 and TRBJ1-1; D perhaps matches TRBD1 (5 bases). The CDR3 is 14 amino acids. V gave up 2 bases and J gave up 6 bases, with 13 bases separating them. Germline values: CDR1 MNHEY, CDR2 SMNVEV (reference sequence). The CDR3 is CASSLREGRAEAFF. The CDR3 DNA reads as TGTGCCAGCAGTTTAAGGGAGGGGCGGGCTGAAGCTTTCTTT.

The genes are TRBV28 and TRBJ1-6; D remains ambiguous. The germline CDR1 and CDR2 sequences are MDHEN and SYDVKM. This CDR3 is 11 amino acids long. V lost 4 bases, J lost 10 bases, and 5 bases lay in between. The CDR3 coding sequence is TGTGCCAGCAGTTCGGTCTCACCCCTCCACTTT. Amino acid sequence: CASSSVSPLHF.

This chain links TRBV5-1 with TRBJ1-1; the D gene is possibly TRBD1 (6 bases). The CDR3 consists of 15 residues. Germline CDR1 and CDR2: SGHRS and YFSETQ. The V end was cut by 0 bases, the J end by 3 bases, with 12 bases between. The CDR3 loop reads CASSLAGGLYTEAFF. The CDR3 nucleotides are TGCGCCAGCAGCTTGGCCGGGGGGCTGTACACTGAAGCTTTCTTT. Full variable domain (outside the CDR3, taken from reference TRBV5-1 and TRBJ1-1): KAGVTQTPRYLIKTRGQQVTLSCSPISGHRSVSWYQQTPGQGLQFLFEYFSETQRNKGNFPGRFSGRQFSNSRSEMNVSTLELGDSALYLCASSLAGGLYTEAFFGQGTRLTVV.

Written as DNA, the CDR3 is TGTGCCAGCAGCCAATCTCGAGCTAACTATGGCTACACCTTC. This translates into CASSQSRANYGYTF. This sequence joins TRBV14 and TRBJ1-2; D gene uncertain. The CDR3 has 14 residues. V gave up 2 bases and J gave up 0 bases, with 7 bases separating them. The germline V gene encodes CDR1 SGHDN and CDR2 FVKESK.

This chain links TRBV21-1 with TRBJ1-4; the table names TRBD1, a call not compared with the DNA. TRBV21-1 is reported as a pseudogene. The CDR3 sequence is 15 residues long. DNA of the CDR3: TGTGCCAGCAGCAGAGACAGGGGGCGAGGGGAAAAACTGTTTTTT. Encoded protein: CASSRDRGRGEKLFF.

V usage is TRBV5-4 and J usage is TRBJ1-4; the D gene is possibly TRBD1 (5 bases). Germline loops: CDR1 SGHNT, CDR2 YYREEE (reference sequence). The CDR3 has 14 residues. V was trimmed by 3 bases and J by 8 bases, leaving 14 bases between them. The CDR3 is CASSSLGGSEKLFF. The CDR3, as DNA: TGTGCCAGCAGCTCGCTGGGGGGTTCGGAAAAACTGTTTTTT.

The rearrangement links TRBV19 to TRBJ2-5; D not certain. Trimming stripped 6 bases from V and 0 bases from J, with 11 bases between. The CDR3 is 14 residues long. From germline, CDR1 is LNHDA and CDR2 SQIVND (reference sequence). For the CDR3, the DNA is TGTGCCAGTAGCAGTGCCCCGTACCAAGAGACCCAGTACTTC. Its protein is CASSSAPYQETQYF.

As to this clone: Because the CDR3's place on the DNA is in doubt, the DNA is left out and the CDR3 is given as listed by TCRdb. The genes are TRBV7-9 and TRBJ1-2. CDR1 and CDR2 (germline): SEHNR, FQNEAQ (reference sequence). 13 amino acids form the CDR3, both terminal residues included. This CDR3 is CAGAGGDSYGCTF.

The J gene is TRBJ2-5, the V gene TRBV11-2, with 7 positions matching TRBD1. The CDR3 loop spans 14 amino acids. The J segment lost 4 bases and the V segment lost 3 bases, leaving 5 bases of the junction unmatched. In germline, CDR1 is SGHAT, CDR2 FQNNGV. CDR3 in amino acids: CASSFTGVAETQYF. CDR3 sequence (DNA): TGTGCCAGCAGCTTCACAGGGGTGGCAGAGACCCAGTACTTC.

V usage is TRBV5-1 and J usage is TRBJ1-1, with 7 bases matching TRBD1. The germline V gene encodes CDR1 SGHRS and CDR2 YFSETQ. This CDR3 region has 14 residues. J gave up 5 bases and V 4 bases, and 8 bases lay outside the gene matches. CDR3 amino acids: CASSGNRGETEAFF. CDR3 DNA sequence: TGCGCCAGCAGCGGGAACAGGGGTGAGACTGAAGCTTTCTTT.

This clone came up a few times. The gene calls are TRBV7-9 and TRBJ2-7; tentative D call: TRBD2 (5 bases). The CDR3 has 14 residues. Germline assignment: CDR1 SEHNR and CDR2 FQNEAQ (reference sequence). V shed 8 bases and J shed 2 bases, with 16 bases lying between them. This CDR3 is CASATSGFPYEQYF. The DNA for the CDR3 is TGTGCCAGCGCTACATCGGGGTTTCCCTACGAGCAGTACTTC. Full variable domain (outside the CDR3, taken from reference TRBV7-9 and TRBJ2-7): DTGVSQNPRHKITKRGQNVTFRCDPISEHNRLYWYRQTLGQGPEFLTYFQNEAQLEKSRLLSDRFSAERPKGSFSTLEIQRTEQGDSAMYLCASATSGFPYEQYFGPGTRLTVT.